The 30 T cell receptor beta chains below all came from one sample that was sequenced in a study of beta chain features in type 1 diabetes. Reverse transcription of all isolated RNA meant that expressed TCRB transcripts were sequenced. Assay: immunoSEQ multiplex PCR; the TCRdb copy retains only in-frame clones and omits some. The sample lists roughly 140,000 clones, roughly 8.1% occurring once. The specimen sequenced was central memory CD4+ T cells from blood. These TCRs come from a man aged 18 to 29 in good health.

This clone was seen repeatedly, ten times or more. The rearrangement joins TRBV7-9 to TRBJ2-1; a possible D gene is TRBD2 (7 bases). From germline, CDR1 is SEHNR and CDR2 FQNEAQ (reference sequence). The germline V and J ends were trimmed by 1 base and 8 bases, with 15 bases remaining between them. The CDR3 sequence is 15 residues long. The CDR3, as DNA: TGTGCCAGCAGCTTAGGGGGGCGGGAGATATATGAGCAGTTCTTC. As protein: CASSLGGREIYEQFF.

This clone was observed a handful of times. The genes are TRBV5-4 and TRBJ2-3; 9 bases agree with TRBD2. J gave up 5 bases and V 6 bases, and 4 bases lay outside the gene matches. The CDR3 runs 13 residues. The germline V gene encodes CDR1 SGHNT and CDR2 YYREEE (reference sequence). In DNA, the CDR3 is TGTGCCAGCAACGCGGGGGGGGGAGATACGCAGTATTTT. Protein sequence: CASNAGGGDTQYF.

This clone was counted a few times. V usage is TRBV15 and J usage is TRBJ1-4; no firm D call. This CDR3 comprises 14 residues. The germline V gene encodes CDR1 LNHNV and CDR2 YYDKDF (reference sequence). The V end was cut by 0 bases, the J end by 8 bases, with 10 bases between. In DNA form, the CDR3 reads TGTGCCACCAGCAGAGATCGGGGATGGGAAAAACTGTTTTTT. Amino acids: CATSRDRGWEKLFF.

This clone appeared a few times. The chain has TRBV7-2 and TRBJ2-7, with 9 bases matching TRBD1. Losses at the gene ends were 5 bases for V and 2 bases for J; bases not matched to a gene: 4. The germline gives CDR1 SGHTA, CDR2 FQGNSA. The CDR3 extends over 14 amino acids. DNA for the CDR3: TGTGCCAGCAGCCCACAGGGGGCTGCCTACGAGCAGTACTTC. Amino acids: CASSPQGAAYEQYF. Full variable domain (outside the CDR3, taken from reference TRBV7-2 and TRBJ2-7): GAGVSQSPSNKVTEKGKDVELRCDPISGHTALYWYRQSLGQGLEFLIYFQGNSAPDKSGLPSDRFSAERTGGSVSTLTIQRTQQEDSAVYLCASSPQGAAYEQYFGPGTRLTVT.

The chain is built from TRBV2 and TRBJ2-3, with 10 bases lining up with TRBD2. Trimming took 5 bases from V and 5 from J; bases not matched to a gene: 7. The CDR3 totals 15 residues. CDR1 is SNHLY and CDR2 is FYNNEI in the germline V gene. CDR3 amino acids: CASSPGTSVRDTQYF. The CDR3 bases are TGTGCCAGCAGTCCCGGGACTAGCGTCAGAGATACGCAGTATTTT.

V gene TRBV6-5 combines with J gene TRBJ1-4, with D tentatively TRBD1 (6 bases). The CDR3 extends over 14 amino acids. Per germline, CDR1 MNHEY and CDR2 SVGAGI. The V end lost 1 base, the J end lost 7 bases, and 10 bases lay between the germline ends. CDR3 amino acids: CASSYYRESEKLFF. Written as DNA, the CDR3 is TGTGCCAGCAGTTACTACAGGGAAAGTGAAAAACTGTTTTTT.

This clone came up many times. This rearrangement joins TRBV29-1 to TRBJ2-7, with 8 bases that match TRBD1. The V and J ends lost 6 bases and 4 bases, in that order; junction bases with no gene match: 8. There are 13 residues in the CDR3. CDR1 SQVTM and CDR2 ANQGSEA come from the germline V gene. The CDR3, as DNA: TGCAGCGTCCAAGCAGGGGGCTCTTACGAGCAGTACTTC. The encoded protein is CSVQAGGSYEQYF.

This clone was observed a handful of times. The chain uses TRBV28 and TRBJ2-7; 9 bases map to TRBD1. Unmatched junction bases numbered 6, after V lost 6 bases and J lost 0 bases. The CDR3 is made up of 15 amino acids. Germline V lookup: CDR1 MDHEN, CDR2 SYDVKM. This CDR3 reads CASSSGTGTSYEQYF. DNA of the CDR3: TGTGCCAGCAGCTCCGGGACAGGGACCTCCTACGAGCAGTACTTC.

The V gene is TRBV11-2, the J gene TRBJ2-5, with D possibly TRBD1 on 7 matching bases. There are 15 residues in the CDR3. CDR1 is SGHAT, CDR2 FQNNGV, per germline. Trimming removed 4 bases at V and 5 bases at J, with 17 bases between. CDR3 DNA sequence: TGTGCCAGCAGCTCGGGGGTTGCGGGACAGGAGACCCAGTACTTC. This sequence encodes CASSSGVAGQETQYF. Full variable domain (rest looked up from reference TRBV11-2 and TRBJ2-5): EAGVAQSPRYKIIEKRQSVAFWCNPISGHATLYWYQQILGQGPKLLIQFQNNGVVDDSQLPKDRFSAERLKGVDSTLKIQPAKLEDSAVYLCASSSGVAGQETQYFGPGTRLLVL.

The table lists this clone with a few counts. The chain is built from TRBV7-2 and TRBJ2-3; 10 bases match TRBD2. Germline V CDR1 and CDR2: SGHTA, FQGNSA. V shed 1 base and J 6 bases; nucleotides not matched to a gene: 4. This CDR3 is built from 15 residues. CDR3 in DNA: TGTGCCAGCAGCTTAGTAGCGGGGGGCGGCGATACGCAGTATTTT. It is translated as CASSLVAGGGDTQYF.

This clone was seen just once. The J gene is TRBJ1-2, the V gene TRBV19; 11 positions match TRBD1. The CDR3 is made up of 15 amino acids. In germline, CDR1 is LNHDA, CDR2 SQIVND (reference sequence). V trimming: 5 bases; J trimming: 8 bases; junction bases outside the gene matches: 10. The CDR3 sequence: CASSVQGQGARGYTF. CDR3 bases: TGTGCCAGTAGTGTACAAGGACAGGGGGCACGGGGCTACACCTTC. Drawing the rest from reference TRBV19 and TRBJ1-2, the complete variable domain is DGGITQSPKYLFRKEGQNVTLSCEQNLNHDAMYWYRQDPGQGLRLIYYSQIVNDFQKGDIAEGYSVSREKKESFPLTVTSAQKNPTAFYLCASSVQGQGARGYTFGSGTRLTVV.

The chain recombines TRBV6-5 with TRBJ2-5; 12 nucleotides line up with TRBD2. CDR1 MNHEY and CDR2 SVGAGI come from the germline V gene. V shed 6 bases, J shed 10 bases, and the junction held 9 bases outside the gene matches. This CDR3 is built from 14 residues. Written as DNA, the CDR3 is TGTGCCAGCAGACGAGGACTAGCGGGGCAGATCCAGTACTTC. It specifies CASRRGLAGQIQYF.

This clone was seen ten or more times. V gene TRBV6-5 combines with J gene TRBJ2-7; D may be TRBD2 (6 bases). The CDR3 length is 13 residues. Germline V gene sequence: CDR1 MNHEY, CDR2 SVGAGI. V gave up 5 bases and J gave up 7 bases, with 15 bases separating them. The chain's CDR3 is CASSPGLPREQYF. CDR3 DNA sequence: TGTGCCAGCAGTCCGGGACTTCCAAGAGAGCAGTACTTC.

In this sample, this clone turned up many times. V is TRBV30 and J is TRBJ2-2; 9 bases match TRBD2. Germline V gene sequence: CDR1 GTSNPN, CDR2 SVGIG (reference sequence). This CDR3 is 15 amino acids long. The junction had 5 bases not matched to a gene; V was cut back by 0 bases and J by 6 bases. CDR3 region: CAWSVASGIAGELFF. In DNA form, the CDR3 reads TGTGCCTGGAGTGTAGCTAGCGGGATCGCCGGGGAGCTGTTTTTT.

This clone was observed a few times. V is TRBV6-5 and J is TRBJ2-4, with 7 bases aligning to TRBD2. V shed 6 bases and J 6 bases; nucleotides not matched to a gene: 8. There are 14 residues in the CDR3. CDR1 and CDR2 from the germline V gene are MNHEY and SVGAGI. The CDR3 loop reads CASSATSDGNIQYF. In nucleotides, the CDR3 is TGTGCCAGCAGCGCAACTAGCGACGGAAACATTCAGTACTTC.

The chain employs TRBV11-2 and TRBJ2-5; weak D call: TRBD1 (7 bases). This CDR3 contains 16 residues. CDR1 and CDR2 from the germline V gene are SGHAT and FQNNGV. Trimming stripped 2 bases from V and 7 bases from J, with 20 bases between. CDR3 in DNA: TGTGCCAGCAGCTTAAACCCATTTGGAGGGGGCGGGACCCAGTACTTC. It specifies CASSLNPFGGGGTQYF. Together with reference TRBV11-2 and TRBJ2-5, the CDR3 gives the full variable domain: EAGVAQSPRYKIIEKRQSVAFWCNPISGHATLYWYQQILGQGPKLLIQFQNNGVVDDSQLPKDRFSAERLKGVDSTLKIQPAKLEDSAVYLCASSLNPFGGGGTQYFGPGTRLLVL.

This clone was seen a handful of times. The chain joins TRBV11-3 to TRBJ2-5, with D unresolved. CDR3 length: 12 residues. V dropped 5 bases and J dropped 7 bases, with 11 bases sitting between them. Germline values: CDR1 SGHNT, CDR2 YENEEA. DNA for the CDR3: TGTGCCAGCAGCCTAGGAGCAGGGACCCAGTACTTC. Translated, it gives CASSLGAGTQYF.

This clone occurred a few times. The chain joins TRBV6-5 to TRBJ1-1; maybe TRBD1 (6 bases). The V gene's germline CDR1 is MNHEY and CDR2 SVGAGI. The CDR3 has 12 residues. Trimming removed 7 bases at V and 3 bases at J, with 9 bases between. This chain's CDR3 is CASNSGDTEAFF. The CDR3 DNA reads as TGTGCCAGCAATTCAGGGGACACTGAAGCTTTCTTT.

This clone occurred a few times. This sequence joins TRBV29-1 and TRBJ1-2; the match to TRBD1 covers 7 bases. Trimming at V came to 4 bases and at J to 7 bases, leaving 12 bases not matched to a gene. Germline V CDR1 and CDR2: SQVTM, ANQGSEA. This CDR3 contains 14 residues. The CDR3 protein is CSVAQTDRLRGYTF. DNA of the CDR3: TGCAGCGTTGCCCAGACGGACAGGCTTCGTGGCTACACCTTC.

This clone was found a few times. CDR3 bases: TGTGCCAGCAGCCTTCAGACAGGGAGCACAGATACGCAGTATTTT. This gives the protein CASSLQTGSTDTQYF. This rearrangement joins TRBV4-2 to TRBJ2-3; 7 nucleotides line up with TRBD1. Looked up from germline, CDR1 is LGHNA and CDR2 is YNFKEQ. V trimming: 4 bases; J trimming: 0 bases; junction bases outside the gene matches: 4. The CDR3 loop spans 15 amino acids.

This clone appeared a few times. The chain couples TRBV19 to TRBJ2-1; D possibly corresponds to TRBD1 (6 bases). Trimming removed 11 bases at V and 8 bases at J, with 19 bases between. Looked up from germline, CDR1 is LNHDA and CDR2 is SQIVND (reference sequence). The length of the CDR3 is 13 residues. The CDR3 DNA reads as TGTGCCTGCCAGAGGGGGACATTTGATGAGCAGTTCTTC. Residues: CACQRGTFDEQFF.

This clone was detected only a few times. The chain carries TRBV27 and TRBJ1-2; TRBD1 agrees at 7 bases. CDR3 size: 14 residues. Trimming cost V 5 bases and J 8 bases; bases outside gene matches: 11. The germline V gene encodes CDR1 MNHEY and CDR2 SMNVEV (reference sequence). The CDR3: CASSSGNRGRGYTF. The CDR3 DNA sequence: TGTGCCAGCAGTAGTGGGAACAGGGGTCGGGGCTACACCTTC.

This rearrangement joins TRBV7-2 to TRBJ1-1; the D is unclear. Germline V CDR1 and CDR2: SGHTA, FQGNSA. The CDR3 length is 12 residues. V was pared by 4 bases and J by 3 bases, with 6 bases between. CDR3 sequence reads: CASSSYYTEAFF. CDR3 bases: TGTGCCAGCAGCTCCTACTACACTGAAGCTTTCTTT.

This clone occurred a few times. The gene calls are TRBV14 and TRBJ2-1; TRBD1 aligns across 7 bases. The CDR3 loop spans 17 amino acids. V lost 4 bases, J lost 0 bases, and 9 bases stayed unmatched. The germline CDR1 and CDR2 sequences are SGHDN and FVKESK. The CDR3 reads CASSPHRGWSSYNEQFF. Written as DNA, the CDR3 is TGTGCCAGCAGCCCCCACAGGGGCTGGAGCTCCTACAATGAGCAGTTCTTC.

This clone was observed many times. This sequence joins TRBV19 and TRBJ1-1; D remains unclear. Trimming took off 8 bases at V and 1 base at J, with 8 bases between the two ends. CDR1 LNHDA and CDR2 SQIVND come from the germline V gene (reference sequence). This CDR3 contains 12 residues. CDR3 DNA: TGTGCCAGTGCACAGCAGAACACTGAAGCTTTCTTT. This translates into CASAQQNTEAFF.

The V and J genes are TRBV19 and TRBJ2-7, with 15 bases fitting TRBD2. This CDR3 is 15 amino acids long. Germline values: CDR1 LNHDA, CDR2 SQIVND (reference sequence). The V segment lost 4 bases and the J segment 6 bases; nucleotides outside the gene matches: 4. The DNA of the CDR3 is TGTGCCAGTAGTAGGGGACTAGCGGGAGGTGGCGAGCAGTACTTC. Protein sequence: CASSRGLAGGGEQYF.

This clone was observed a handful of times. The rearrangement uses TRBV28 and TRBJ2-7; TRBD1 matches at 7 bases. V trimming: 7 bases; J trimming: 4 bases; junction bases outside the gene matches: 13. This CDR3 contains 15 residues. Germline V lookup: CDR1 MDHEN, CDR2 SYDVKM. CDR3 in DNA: TGTGCCAGCACCAAACAGGGGTCCCCTGTATACGAGCAGTACTTC. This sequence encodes CASTKQGSPVYEQYF.

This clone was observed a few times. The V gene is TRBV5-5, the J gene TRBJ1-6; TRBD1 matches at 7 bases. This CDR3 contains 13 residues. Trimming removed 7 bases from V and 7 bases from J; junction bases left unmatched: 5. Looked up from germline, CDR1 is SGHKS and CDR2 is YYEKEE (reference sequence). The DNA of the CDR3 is TGTGCCAGCGGGAACAGGGGCAATTCACCCCTCCACTTT. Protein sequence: CASGNRGNSPLHF.

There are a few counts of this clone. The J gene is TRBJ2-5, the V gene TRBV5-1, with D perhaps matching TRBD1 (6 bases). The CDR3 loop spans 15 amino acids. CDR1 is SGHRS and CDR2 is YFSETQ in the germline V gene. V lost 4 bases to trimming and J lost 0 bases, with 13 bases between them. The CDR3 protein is CASSIADRHQETQYF. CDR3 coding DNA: TGCGCCAGCAGCATAGCAGACAGGCACCAAGAGACCCAGTACTTC.

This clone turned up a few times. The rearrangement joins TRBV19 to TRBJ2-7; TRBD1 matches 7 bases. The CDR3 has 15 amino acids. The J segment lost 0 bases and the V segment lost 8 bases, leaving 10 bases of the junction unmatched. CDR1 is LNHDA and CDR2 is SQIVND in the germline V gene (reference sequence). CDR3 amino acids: CASASDRSSSYEQYF. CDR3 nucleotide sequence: TGTGCCAGTGCGTCGGACAGGTCGAGCTCCTACGAGCAGTACTTC.